The clone carrying this T cell receptor (beta chain) occurred many times. The source of the sample is a study of early T cells in non-severe SARS-CoV-2 infection. TCRdb reprocessed the 5' RACE reads via MiXCR and lists one record per CDR3 protein. The table lists over 90,000 distinct CDR3 sequences, approximately 12% of them singletons, with about 4.6% in the top ten. V was cut by 2 bases and J by 0 bases, with 7 bases left in between. The germline CDR1 and CDR2 sequences are LNHDA and SQIVND (reference sequence). There are 15 residues in the CDR3. This TCR was recovered from an adult who was a healthcare worker with PCR-confirmed SARS-CoV-2 infection or an uninfected control (not recorded which). The J gene is TRBJ1-4, the V gene TRBV19; D is ambiguous. The sample consisted of whole blood, taken at baseline. The CDR3 nucleotides read TGTGCCAGTAGTATAAAGGCAGCAACTAATGAAAAACTGTTTTTT. Its protein is CASSIKAATNEKLFF.